This T cell receptor beta chain appears in the sequencing data of a study of metastatic and nonmetastatic thyroid tumors. Overall study: Blood and tumor or nodule tissue repertoires from malignant and benign thyroid patients were compared. General study points: The reported finding was significantly higher TCR beta diversity in malignant thyroid tumors relative to benign nodules, in blood and tumor.

None of the patients had undergone any treatment ahead of thyroid surgery. Germline CDR1 is MGHRA and CDR2 is YSYEKL. CDR3 size: 19 residues. This clone was observed many times. The antigen is not known. Since a much larger clone is just one base distant, this may be a read error. MiXCR re-clonotyped the PCR reads for TCRdb. The sample yields around 30,000 clones, about 21% seen once. The chain employs TRBV4-1 and TRBJ1-5, with D possibly being TRBD1 (6 bases). The receptor was isolated from a male donor with papillary thyroid cancer or a benign thyroid nodule (not recorded which). Some clones in this sample may be carry-over from other donors' samples. The sample comprised tumor tissue. The CDR3 protein is CASSHGPGFTRGEHQPQQF. The CDR3 DNA reads as TGCGCCAGCAGCCATGGCCCGGGCTTCACTAGGGGGGAGCATCAGCCCCAGCAGTTT.